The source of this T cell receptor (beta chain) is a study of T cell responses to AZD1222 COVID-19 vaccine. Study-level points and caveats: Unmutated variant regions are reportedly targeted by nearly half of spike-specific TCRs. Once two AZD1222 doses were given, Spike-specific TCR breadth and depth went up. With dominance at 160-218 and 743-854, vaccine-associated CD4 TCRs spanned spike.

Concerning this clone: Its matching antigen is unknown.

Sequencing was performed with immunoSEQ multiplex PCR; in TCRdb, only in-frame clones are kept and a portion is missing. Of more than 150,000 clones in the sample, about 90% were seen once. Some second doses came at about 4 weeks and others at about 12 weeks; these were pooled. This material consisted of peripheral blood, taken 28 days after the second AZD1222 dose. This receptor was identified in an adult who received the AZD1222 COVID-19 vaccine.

The CDR3 sequence: CASSIRRRAGANVLTF. In DNA, the CDR3 is TGTGCCAGTAGTATAAGACGAAGGGCTGGGGCCAACGTCCTGACTTTC. The chain has TRBV19 and TRBJ2-6; D unresolved. The V end lost 2 bases, the J end lost 2 bases, and 10 bases lay between the germline ends. This CDR3 has 16 amino acids. Germline V gene lookup returns CDR1 LNHDA and CDR2 SQIVND (reference sequence).